There are a few counts of the clone carrying this TCR beta chain. What it binds is not known. Trimming pared 3 bases from V and 1 base from J, leaving 10 bases between. Germline assignment: CDR1 WSHSY and CDR2 SAAADI. CDR3 length: 14 amino acids. This sample is drawn from a study of T cells after yellow fever vaccination. Template switching by 5'RACE produced TCR cDNA, adding a universal primer site and UMIs. MiXCR, run by TCRdb on the 5' RACE reads, gives a single entry per CDR3 protein. The sample includes around 320,000 distinct CDR3 sequences, about 10% seen only once; the top ten take over 3%. Study-wide results and caveats: When the response was secondary, it was weaker but reached its peak faster, day 5 versus 15. Contaminants from the bulk population, in the form of abundant clonotypes, could be found in FACS-sorted repertoires. The study re-detected most primary-vaccination clones after the booster (roughly 95% CD4, 85% to 90% CD8).

The source is a man aged 18 to 30 who received the YFV17D yellow fever vaccine. The gene calls are TRBV10-2 and TRBJ2-7, with D possibly matching TRBD1 (6 bases). Sequences were derived from CD4+ T cells sorted from PBMCs, sampled 5 days after the yellow fever booster vaccination. As DNA, the CDR3 is TGCGCCAGCAGTGAAGGGGACACTTCCTACGAGCAGTACTTC. Encoded protein: CASSEGDTSYEQYF.